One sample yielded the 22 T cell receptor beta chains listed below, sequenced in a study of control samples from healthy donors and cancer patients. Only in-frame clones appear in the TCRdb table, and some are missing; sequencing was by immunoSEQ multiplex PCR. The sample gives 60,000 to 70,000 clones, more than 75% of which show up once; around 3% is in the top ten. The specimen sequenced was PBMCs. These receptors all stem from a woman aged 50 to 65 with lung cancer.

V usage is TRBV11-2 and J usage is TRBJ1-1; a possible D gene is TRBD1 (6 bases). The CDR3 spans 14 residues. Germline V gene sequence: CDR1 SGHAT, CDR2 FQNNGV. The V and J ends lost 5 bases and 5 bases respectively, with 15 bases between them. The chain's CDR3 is CASSVTGRQTEAFF. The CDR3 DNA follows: TGTGCCAGCAGCGTAACAGGGCGTCAGACTGAAGCTTTCTTT.

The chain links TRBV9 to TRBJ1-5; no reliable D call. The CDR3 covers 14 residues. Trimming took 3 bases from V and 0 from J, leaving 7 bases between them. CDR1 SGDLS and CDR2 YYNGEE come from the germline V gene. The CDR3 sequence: CASSGGFSNQPQHF. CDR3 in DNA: TGTGCCAGCAGCGGAGGGTTTAGCAATCAGCCCCAGCATTTT.

CDR3 bases: TGTGCCAGCAGAACTACAGGGGCCGGTCAGCCCCAGCATTTT. Its translation: CASRTTGAGQPQHF. The chain employs TRBV27 and TRBJ1-5; 7 bases align to TRBD1. V lost 6 bases and J lost 6; bases outside the gene matches: 8. The CDR3 runs to 14 residues. Germline CDR1 reads MNHEY; CDR2 reads SMNVEV (reference sequence).

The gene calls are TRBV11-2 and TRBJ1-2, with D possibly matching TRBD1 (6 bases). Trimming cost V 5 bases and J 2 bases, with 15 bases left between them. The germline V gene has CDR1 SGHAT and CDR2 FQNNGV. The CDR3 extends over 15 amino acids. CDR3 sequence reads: CASSMGAAFNYGYTF. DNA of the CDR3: TGTGCCAGCAGCATGGGGGCCGCCTTCAACTATGGCTACACCTTC.

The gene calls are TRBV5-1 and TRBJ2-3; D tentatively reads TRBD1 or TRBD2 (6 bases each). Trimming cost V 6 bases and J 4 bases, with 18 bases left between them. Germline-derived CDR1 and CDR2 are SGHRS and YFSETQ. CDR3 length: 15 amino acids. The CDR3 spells CASNPVGGRADTQYF. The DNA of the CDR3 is TGCGCCAGCAACCCAGTGGGGGGCCGTGCAGATACGCAGTATTTT.

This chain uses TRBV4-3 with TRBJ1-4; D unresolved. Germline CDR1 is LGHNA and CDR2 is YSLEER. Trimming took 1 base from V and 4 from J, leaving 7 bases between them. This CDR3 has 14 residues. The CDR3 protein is CASSQVRDNEKLFF. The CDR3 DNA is TGCGCCAGCAGCCAAGTTAGGGATAATGAAAAACTGTTTTTT.

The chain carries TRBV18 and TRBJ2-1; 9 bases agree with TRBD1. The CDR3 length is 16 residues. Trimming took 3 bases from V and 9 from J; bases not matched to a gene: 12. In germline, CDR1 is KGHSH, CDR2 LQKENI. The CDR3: CASSPVPGQGGGEQFF. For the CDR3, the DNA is TGTGCCAGCTCACCCGTCCCGGGACAGGGTGGGGGTGAGCAGTTCTTC.

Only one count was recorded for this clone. The CDR3 DNA is TGTGCCAGCAGCTTCGGCGAGGGGGGCTTGAACACTGAAGCTTTCTTT. This sequence encodes CASSFGEGGLNTEAFF. The chain couples TRBV11-3 to TRBJ1-1, with TRBD1 as a possible D gene (6 bases). This CDR3 region has 16 residues. The V end was cut by 3 bases, the J end by 0 bases, with 14 bases between. Germline V gives CDR1 SGHNT, CDR2 YENEEA.

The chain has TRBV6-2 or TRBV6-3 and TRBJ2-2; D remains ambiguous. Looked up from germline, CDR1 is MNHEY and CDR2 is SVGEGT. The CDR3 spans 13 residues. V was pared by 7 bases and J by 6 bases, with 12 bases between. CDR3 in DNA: TGTGCCAGCACCCCAGCCGGGTCCGGGGAGCTGTTTTTT. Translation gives CASTPAGSGELFF.

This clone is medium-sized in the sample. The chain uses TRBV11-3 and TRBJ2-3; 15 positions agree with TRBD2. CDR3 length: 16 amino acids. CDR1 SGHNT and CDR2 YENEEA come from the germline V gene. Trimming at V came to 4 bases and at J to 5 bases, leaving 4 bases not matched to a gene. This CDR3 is CASSSGLAGGGDTQYF. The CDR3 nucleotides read TGTGCCAGCAGCTCGGGACTAGCGGGGGGTGGAGATACGCAGTATTTT. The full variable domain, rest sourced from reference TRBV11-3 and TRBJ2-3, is EAGVVQSPRYKIIEKKQPVAFWCNPISGHNTLYWYLQNLGQGPELLIRYENEEAVDDSQLPKDRFSAERLKGVDSTLKIQPAELGDSAVYLCASSSGLAGGGDTQYFGPGTRLTVL.

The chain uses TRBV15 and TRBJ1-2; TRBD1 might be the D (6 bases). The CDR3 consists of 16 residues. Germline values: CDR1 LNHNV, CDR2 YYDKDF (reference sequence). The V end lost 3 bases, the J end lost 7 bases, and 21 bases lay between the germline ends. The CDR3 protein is CATSRGPDRLTIGYTF. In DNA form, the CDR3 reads TGTGCCACCAGCAGGGGTCCGGACAGACTAACTATTGGCTACACCTTC. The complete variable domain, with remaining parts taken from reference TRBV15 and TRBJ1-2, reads DAMVIQNPRYQVTQFGKPVTLSCSQTLNHNVMYWYQQKSSQAPKLLFHYYDKDFNNEADTPDNFQSRRPNTSFCFLDIRSPGLGDTAMYLCATSRGPDRLTIGYTFGSGTRLTVV.

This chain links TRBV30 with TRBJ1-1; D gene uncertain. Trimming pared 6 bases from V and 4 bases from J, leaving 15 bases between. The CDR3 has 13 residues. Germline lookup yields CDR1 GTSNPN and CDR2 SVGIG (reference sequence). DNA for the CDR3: TGTGCCTGCTCCCGATATATAGGCACTGAAGCTTTCTTT. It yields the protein CACSRYIGTEAFF.

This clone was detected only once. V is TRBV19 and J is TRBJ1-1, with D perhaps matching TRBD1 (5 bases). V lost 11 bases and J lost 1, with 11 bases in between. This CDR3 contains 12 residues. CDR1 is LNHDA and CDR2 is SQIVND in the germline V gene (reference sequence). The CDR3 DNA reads TGTGCCGCGGGGACCGGGAACACTGAAGCTTTCTTT. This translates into CAAGTGNTEAFF. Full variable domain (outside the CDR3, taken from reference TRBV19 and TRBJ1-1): DGGITQSPKYLFRKEGQNVTLSCEQNLNHDAMYWYRQDPGQGLRLIYYSQIVNDFQKGDIAEGYSVSREKKESFPLTVTSAQKNPTAFYLCAAGTGNTEAFFGQGTRLTVV.

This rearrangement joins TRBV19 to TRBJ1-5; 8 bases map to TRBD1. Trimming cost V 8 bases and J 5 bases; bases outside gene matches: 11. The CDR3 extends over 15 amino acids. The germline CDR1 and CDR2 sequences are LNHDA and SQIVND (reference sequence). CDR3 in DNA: TGTGCCAGTGCAGGCCTCGGACAGGGTTATCAGCCCCAGCATTTT. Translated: CASAGLGQGYQPQHF.

Here the CDR3 reads CASSRRALRNRGYTF. In DNA, the CDR3 is TGTGCCAGCAGTAGAAGGGCCCTACGGAATCGAGGCTACACCTTC. This rearrangement joins TRBV28 to TRBJ1-2; D gene unclear. CDR3 size: 15 residues. CDR1 and CDR2 from the germline V gene are MDHEN and SYDVKM. The germline V and J ends were trimmed by 5 bases and 8 bases, with 21 bases remaining between them.

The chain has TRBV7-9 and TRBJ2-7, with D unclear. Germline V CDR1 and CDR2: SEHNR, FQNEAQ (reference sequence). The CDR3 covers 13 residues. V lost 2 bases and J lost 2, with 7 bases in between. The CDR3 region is CASSLRSPYEQYF. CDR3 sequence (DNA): TGTGCCAGCAGCTTAAGGTCTCCCTACGAGCAGTACTTC.

CDR3 DNA sequence: TGTGCCAGCAGCTTAGACGGTGATCAGCCCCAGCATTTT. Protein product: CASSLDGDQPQHF. V is TRBV11-3 and J is TRBJ1-5; D gene unclear. Germline CDR1 and CDR2: SGHNT and YENEEA. The CDR3 has 13 amino acids. Trimming took off 0 bases at V and 5 bases at J, with 5 bases between the two ends. The full variable domain, its missing parts supplied by reference TRBV11-3 and TRBJ1-5, is EAGVVQSPRYKIIEKKQPVAFWCNPISGHNTLYWYLQNLGQGPELLIRYENEEAVDDSQLPKDRFSAERLKGVDSTLKIQPAELGDSAVYLCASSLDGDQPQHFGDGTRLSIL.

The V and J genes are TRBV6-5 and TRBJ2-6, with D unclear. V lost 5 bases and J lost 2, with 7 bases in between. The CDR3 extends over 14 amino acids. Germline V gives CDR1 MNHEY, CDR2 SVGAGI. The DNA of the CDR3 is TGTGCCAGCAGTACAGTAGCTGGGGCCAACGTCCTGACTTTC. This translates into CASSTVAGANVLTF.

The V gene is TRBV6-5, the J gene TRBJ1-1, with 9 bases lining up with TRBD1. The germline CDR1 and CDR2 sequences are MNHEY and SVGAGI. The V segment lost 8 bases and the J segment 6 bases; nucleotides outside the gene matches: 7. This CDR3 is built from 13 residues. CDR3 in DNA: TGTGCCAGCCGATTCACAGGGGGCCCTGAAGCTTTCTTT. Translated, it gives CASRFTGGPEAFF.

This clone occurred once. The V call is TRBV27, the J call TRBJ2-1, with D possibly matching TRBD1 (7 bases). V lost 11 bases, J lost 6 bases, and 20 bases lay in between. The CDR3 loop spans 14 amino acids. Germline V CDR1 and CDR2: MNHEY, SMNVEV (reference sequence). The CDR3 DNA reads TGTGCCGCAGGGGGGTCCAGGGCATCCAATGAGCAGTTCTTC. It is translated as CAAGGSRASNEQFF.

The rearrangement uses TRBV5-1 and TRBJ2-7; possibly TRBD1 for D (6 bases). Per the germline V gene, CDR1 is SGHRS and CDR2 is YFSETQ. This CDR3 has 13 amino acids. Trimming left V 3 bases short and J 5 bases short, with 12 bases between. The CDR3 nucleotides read TGCGCCAGCAGCTACATCACAGGGAACGAGCAGTACTTC. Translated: CASSYITGNEQYF.

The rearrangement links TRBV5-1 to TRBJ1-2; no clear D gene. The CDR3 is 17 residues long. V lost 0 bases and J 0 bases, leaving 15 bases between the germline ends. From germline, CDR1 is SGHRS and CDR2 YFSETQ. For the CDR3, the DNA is TGCGCCAGCAGCTTGGGACTCCTCACGAACCCTAACTATGGCTACACCTTC. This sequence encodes CASSLGLLTNPNYGYTF.